These 21 T cell receptor beta chains came from one sample sequenced in a study of glioma-infiltrating T cells. The iRepertoire nested amplicon-rescue multiplex PCR amplified TCR alpha and beta CDR3s from RNA. TCRdb re-called the multiplex PCR reads with MiXCR, one entry per CDR3 protein. The sample holds about 380,000 distinct CDR3 sequences, roughly 41% seen once. The sequenced sample consisted of glioma tissue, nonneoplastic brain tissue, or PBMCs (not recorded which). Receptors were obtained from a human donor with low-grade glioma or glioblastoma, undergoing nonglioma brain surgery, or in good health (not recorded which).

Note on this clonotype: This may be a read error: a much more frequent sequence differs by one nucleotide. J is TRBJ2-4 and V is TRBV6-1, with 11 bases matching TRBD1. Per the germline V gene, CDR1 is MNHNS and CDR2 is SASEGT. J lost 6 bases, V lost 4 bases, and 5 bases had no gene match. CDR3 size: 15 residues. The CDR3 DNA follows: TGTGCCAGCAGTGGATTGGGACAGGGGGGAAACATTCAGTACTTC. Translated: CASSGLGQGGNIQYF.

This clonotype occurred many times. The gene calls are TRBV6-2 or TRBV6-3 and TRBJ2-2; 11 nucleotides agree with TRBD2. Germline CDR1 MNHEY, CDR2 SVGEGT. The CDR3 length is 16 residues. J was trimmed by 5 bases and V by 2 bases; bases with no gene match: 4. The CDR3 sequence is CASSYGASGRTGELFF. CDR3 in DNA: TGTGCCAGCAGTTACGGGGCTAGCGGGAGGACCGGGGAGCTGTTTTTT.

The chain couples TRBV11-3 to TRBJ2-2, with 9 bases matching TRBD2. Per the germline V gene, CDR1 is SGHNT and CDR2 is YENEEA. The ends lost 1 base at V and 2 bases at J; junction bases unmatched: 11. The length of the CDR3 is 19 residues. The CDR3 protein is CASSLVRVGGRANTGELFF. The CDR3 coding sequence is TGTGCCAGCAGCTTAGTAAGAGTTGGCGGGAGGGCCAACACCGGGGAGCTGTTTTTT.

This chain uses TRBV5-1 with TRBJ1-3; unclear D gene. V was clipped by 1 base and J by 2 bases, with 7 bases between them. This CDR3 comprises 14 residues. CDR1 is SGHRS, CDR2 YFSETQ, per germline. The CDR3 here is CASSLMGAGNTIYF. The CDR3 DNA reads as TGCGCCAGCAGCTTGATGGGAGCTGGAAACACCATATATTTT.

There are a few counts of this clonotype. The chain links TRBV7-9 to TRBJ2-7, with D perhaps TRBD2 (5 bases). The germline V gene has CDR1 SEHNR and CDR2 FQNEAQ (reference sequence). The CDR3 is 15 amino acids. V was shortened by 3 bases and J by 2 bases, with 14 bases between the two germline ends. This CDR3 reads CASSLGGGSPYEQYF. The CDR3 DNA follows: TGTGCCAGCAGCTTGGGTGGAGGAAGCCCCTACGAGCAGTACTTC.

This clonotype was observed a few times. This rearrangement joins TRBV7-2 to TRBJ1-1; D gene ambiguous. V was shortened by 1 base and J by 1 base, with 7 bases between the two germline ends. Germline values: CDR1 SGHTA, CDR2 FQGNSA. The CDR3 runs to 14 residues. The CDR3 is CASSLERQNTEAFF. The DNA of the CDR3 is TGTGCCAGCAGCTTAGAGAGGCAGAACACTGAAGCTTTCTTT.

In this sample, this clonotype turned up a few times. The rearrangement joins TRBV25-1 to TRBJ2-3, with D unclear. V was cut by 1 base and J by 2 bases, with 7 bases left in between. Germline V gene data show CDR1 as MGHDK and CDR2 as SYGVNS. The CDR3 runs to 14 residues. The CDR3 sequence is CASSEFKDTDTQYF. The CDR3 DNA is TGTGCCAGCAGTGAATTTAAGGACACAGATACGCAGTATTTT.

The CDR3 DNA sequence: TGTGCCAGCAGCTTATACCCCGGGGCGGGTGAAAAACTGTTTTTT. The encoded protein is CASSLYPGAGEKLFF. The chain carries TRBV7-9 and TRBJ1-4; a possible D gene is TRBD1 (5 bases). V lost 2 bases and J lost 7, with 14 bases in between. There are 15 residues in the CDR3. Per germline, CDR1 SEHNR and CDR2 FQNEAQ (reference sequence).

V is TRBV27 and J is TRBJ2-1; TRBD1 matches at 8 bases. This CDR3 has 12 residues. The germline V gene encodes CDR1 MNHEY and CDR2 SMNVEV (reference sequence). Trimming took 3 bases from V and 12 from J; bases not matched to a gene: 4. Here the CDR3 reads CASSLGQGAQFF. The DNA of the CDR3 is TGTGCCAGCAGTTTGGGGCAGGGGGCGCAGTTCTTC.

This clonotype was counted a few times. The chain couples TRBV19 to TRBJ2-7; TRBD2 might be the D (5 bases). CDR3 size: 15 residues. Germline CDR1 is LNHDA and CDR2 is SQIVND (reference sequence). With 6 bases removed from V and 6 bases from J, the gap between germline ends came to 21 bases. The CDR3 DNA is TGTGCCAGTAGACCCTCGGGCGGTAGAGGAGGCGAGCAGTACTTC. Translating it yields CASRPSGGRGGEQYF.

This clonotype has ten or more counts. The gene calls are TRBV7-2 and TRBJ2-2; 10 bases map to TRBD1. V lost 5 bases, J lost 6 bases, and 6 bases stayed unmatched. The CDR3 sequence is 15 residues long. CDR1 is SGHTA, CDR2 FQGNSA, per germline. CDR3 in DNA: TGTGCCAGCAGCGCGGGACAGGGGAGGCCCGGGGAGCTGTTTTTT. It specifies CASSAGQGRPGELFF.

This clonotype has only a few counts. The chain has TRBV28 and TRBJ2-3; either TRBD1 or TRBD2 may supply D (5 bases each). Germline CDR1 reads MDHEN; CDR2 reads SYDVKM. Trimming cost V 4 bases and J 2 bases, with 19 bases left between them. CDR3 size: 17 residues. As DNA, the CDR3 is TGTGCCAGCAGTTCCTTATCTAGGGGACGGTACACAGATACGCAGTATTTT. Translating it yields CASSSLSRGRYTDTQYF.

Concerning this clonotype: Since a much larger clone is just one base distant, this may be a read error. The chain is built from TRBV20-1 and TRBJ1-1, with TRBD1 identical over 10 bases. This CDR3 spans 13 amino acids. Germline CDR1 is DFQATT and CDR2 is SNEGSKA (reference sequence). The CDR3 region has the DNA TGCAGTGCTAGCCGGGACAGGGGCACTGGAGCTTTCTTT. It codes for CSASRDRGTGAFF.

Many counts were recorded for this clonotype. The J gene is TRBJ2-1, the V gene TRBV6-8, with D perhaps matching TRBD1 (6 bases). Trimming shortened V by 0 bases and J by 2 bases, and 11 bases separated the two germline ends. The length of the CDR3 is 16 residues. In germline, CDR1 is MNHGY, CDR2 SAAAGT. The CDR3 here is CASSYSSRGPYNEQFF. CDR3 nucleotides: TGTGCCAGCAGTTACTCGAGCAGGGGCCCCTACAATGAGCAGTTCTTC.

V usage is TRBV2 and J usage is TRBJ2-2; a weak D match, TRBD2 (5 bases). CDR3 length: 14 amino acids. Germline V gene data show CDR1 as SNHLY and CDR2 as FYNNEI. The V end lost 6 bases, the J end lost 5 bases, and 13 bases lay between the germline ends. CDR3 in DNA: TGTGCCAGCAGCGAACTACTAGGGACCGGGGAGCTGTTTTTT. Protein product: CASSELLGTGELFF.

At least ten counts were recorded for this clonotype. This chain uses TRBV15 with TRBJ2-1, with 9 bases matching TRBD2. From germline, CDR1 is LNHNV and CDR2 YYDKDF (reference sequence). V lost 1 base and J lost 4; bases outside the gene matches: 5. The length of the CDR3 is 16 residues. Here the CDR3 reads CATSRASAGGYNEQFF. Here the CDR3 DNA reads TGTGCCACCAGCAGAGCATCGGCGGGGGGGTACAATGAGCAGTTCTTC.

Remarks on this clonotype: Since a much larger clone is just one base distant, this may be a read error. The rearrangement joins TRBV28 to TRBJ2-3; 9 bases are shared with TRBD2. This CDR3 is 17 amino acids long. The germline V gene encodes CDR1 MDHEN and CDR2 SYDVKM. After removal of 4 bases from V and 1 base from J, the junction contained 9 bases not matched to a gene. Here the CDR3 reads CASSSFGLAQGTDTQYF. The CDR3 DNA reads as TGTGCCAGCAGTTCGTTCGGACTAGCGCAGGGCACAGATACGCAGTATTTT.

The J gene is TRBJ1-4, the V gene TRBV7-8; D possibly corresponds to TRBD1 (5 bases). This CDR3 region has 19 residues. Trimming pared 1 base from V and 7 bases from J, leaving 25 bases between. Germline-derived CDR1 and CDR2 are SGHVS and FQNEAQ. The DNA for the CDR3 is TGTGCCAGCAGCTTAGGGCGGGGCGTCAGCCTCTCTTCGGGTGAAAAACTGTTTTTT. Amino acids: CASSLGRGVSLSSGEKLFF.

The chain carries TRBV7-9 and TRBJ2-1; possible D gene TRBD2, 6 bases. The CDR3 has 14 residues. Germline CDR1 is SEHNR and CDR2 is FQNEAQ (reference sequence). The ends were cut back, 0 bases at V and 5 bases at J, with 8 bases in the middle. CDR3 sequence: CASSLARGNNEQFF. CDR3 in DNA: TGTGCCAGCAGCTTAGCCCGGGGGAACAATGAGCAGTTCTTC.

As concerns this clonotype: This clone may be a read error of a much larger clone one base away. The rearrangement links TRBV6-1 to TRBJ2-1; D not resolved. This CDR3 is 13 amino acids long. From germline, CDR1 is MNHNS and CDR2 SASEGT. V dropped 7 bases and J dropped 6 bases, with 13 bases sitting between them. CDR3 nucleotide sequence: TGTGCCAGCACCCAAGATAGACTCAATGAGCAGTTCTTC. Translated, it gives CASTQDRLNEQFF.

This clonotype was recorded at least ten times. The chain couples TRBV6-5 to TRBJ1-2; TRBD1 is a possible D gene (5 bases). The CDR3 has 18 amino acids. The germline CDR1 and CDR2 sequences are MNHEY and SVGAGI. Trimming removed 0 bases at V and 1 base at J, with 18 bases between. In DNA, the CDR3 is TGTGCCAGCAGTTACTCGGGTGGACAAGACTACTTTAACTATGGCTACACCTTC. Its protein is CASSYSGGQDYFNYGYTF.